This T cell receptor (beta chain) was captured by sequencing in a study of T cells in Graves' hyperthyroidism and ophthalmopathy. Germline-derived CDR1 and CDR2 are SGHKS and YYEKEE (reference sequence). There are 16 residues in the CDR3. As concerns this clonotype: What it binds is unknown. An end of the junction does not agree with germline; a read error may underlie this.

Overall study results and limits: A model using 13 V-J features told ophthalmopathy apart from stable hyperthyroidism.

Patients were aged 18 to 65, had disease duration under 2 months, and had newly diagnosed hyperthyroidism. Uncontrolled infection, other autoimmune disease, pregnancy or lactation led to exclusion. Diagnosis rested on symptoms, serum thyroxine and TRAb, thyroid ultrasound, and orbital computed tomography. The investigators amplified TCR beta CDR3 regions from RNA transcripts. When the TCR CDR3 underwent first-round RT-PCR, the HTBI primer set was used. Using its own MiXCR run on the multiplex PCR reads, TCRdb lists one record per CDR3 protein. The sample has a few hundred thousand distinct CDR3 sequences, approximately 13% seen once; the top ten hold around 9.2%.

V is TRBV5-5 and J is TRBJ2-7, with D perhaps assigned TRBD1 or TRBD2 (5 bases each). The specimen sequenced was blood. The TCR sequence derives from a woman in her late teens or twenties with Graves' hyperthyroidism. The CDR3, as DNA: TGCGCCAGCAGCCAAGGCCCGGGACGGTCCTCCTACGAGCAGTACTTC. This translates into CASSQGPGRSSYEQYF.